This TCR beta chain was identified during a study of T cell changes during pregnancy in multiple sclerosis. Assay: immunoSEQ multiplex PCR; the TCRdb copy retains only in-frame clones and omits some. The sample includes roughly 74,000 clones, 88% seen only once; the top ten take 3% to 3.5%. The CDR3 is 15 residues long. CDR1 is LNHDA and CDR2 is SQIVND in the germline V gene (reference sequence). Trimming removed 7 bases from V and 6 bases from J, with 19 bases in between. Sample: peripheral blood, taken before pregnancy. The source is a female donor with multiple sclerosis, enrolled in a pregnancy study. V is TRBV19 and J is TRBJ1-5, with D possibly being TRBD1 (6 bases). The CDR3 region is CASTLGLGAGQPQHF. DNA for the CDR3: TGTGCCAGTACCCTCGGGTTGGGGGCTGGTCAGCCCCAGCATTTT.